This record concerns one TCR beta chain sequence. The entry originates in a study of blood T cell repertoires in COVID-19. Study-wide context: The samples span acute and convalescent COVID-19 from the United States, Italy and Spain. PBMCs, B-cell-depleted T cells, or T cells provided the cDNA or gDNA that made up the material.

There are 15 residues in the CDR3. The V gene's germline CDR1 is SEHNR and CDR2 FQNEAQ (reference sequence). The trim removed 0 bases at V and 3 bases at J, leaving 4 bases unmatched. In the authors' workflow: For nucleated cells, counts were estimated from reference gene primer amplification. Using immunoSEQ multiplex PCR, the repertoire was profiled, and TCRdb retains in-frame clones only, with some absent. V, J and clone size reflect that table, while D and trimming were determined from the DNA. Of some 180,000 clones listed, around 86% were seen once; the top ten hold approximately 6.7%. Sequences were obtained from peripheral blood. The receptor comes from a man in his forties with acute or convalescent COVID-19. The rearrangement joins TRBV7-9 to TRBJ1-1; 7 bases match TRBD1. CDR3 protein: CASSLATGKDTEAFF. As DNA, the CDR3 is TGTGCCAGCAGCTTAGCGACAGGGAAGGACACTGAAGCTTTCTTT. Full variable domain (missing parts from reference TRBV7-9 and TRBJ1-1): DTGVSQNPRHKITKRGQNVTFRCDPISEHNRLYWYRQTLGQGPEFLTYFQNEAQLEKSRLLSDRFSAERPKGSFSTLEIQRTEQGDSAMYLCASSLATGKDTEAFFGQGTRLTVV.